Shown below are 16 T cell receptor beta chains from a single sample sequenced in a study of blood T cell repertoires in COVID-19. Sequenced by immunoSEQ multiplex PCR; TCRdb stores in-frame clones only, minus some. The sample records tens of thousands of clones, approximately 90% being singletons. Sequenced input: peripheral blood. These receptors were obtained from a human donor in a cohort sampled during active COVID-19.

The chain carries TRBV12-3 or TRBV12-4 and TRBJ2-2; no reliable D call. The CDR3 has 13 amino acids. The germline V and J ends were trimmed by 3 bases and 7 bases, with 9 bases remaining between them. The CDR3 loop is CASSFVVDGELFF. CDR3 in DNA: TGTGCCAGCAGTTTCGTTGTAGACGGGGAGCTGTTTTTT.

This chain uses TRBV5-1 with TRBJ2-7; the D gene is possibly TRBD2 (5 bases). The CDR3 contains 14 residues. Deletions cut 4 bases from V and 7 bases from J, with 18 bases between. Germline V gene lookup returns CDR1 SGHRS and CDR2 YFSETQ. CDR3 amino acids: CASSPGLPRGEQYF. Written as DNA, the CDR3 is TGCGCCAGCAGCCCAGGACTGCCCCGAGGGGAGCAGTACTTC.

V is TRBV28 and J is TRBJ2-3; D perhaps matches TRBD2 (6 bases). Looked up from germline, CDR1 is MDHEN and CDR2 is SYDVKM. This CDR3 is built from 16 residues. V lost 6 bases and J lost 0, with 16 bases in between. DNA of the CDR3: TGTGCCAGCAGCCGACTTTGGGGGACTAGCACAGATACGCAGTATTTT. This encodes CASSRLWGTSTDTQYF.

The V and J genes are TRBV9 and TRBJ1-3; possible D gene TRBD1, 5 bases. The V end lost 2 bases, the J end lost 0 bases, and 9 bases lay between the germline ends. CDR1 and CDR2 from the germline V gene are SGDLS and YYNGEE. The CDR3 has 15 residues. The CDR3 DNA sequence: TGTGCCAGCAGCGTCACAGGATACTCTGGAAACACCATATATTTT. It specifies CASSVTGYSGNTIYF.

This rearrangement joins TRBV28 to TRBJ2-2; D uncertain. Trimming removed 6 bases from V and 2 bases from J, with 4 bases in between. Germline V gives CDR1 MDHEN, CDR2 SYDVKM. The CDR3 covers 12 residues. The CDR3 is CASSLNTGELFF. DNA of the CDR3: TGTGCCAGCAGCCTCAACACCGGGGAGCTGTTTTTT.

The chain joins TRBV7-3 to TRBJ1-2, with TRBD1 identical over 8 bases. Germline V gives CDR1 SGHTA, CDR2 FQGTGA. This CDR3 is 14 amino acids long. The trim removed 4 bases at V and 3 bases at J, leaving 4 bases unmatched. The CDR3 nucleotides read TGTGCCAGCAGCTCACAGACAGGGGACTATGGCTACACCTTC. Its protein is CASSSQTGDYGYTF.

The rearrangement uses TRBV14 and TRBJ2-4; 8 bases agree with TRBD1. The CDR3 covers 15 residues. V lost 0 bases and J lost 6; bases outside the gene matches: 4. Germline V gene lookup returns CDR1 SGHDN and CDR2 FVKESK. The CDR3 protein is CASSQDQGQANIQYF. DNA for the CDR3: TGTGCCAGCAGCCAAGATCAGGGACAGGCAAACATTCAGTACTTC. Full variable domain (outside the CDR3, taken from reference TRBV14 and TRBJ2-4): EAGVTQFPSHSVIEKGQTVTLRCDPISGHDNLYWYRRVMGKEIKFLLHFVKESKQDESGMPNNRFLAERTGGTYSTLKVQPAELEDSGVYFCASSQDQGQANIQYFGAGTRLSVL.

The chain has TRBV5-1 and TRBJ2-1, with a possible D match to TRBD1 (6 bases). There are 12 residues in the CDR3. V lost 6 bases to trimming and J lost 5 bases, with 9 bases between them. Germline assignment: CDR1 SGHRS and CDR2 YFSETQ. DNA for the CDR3: TGCGCCAGCACGGACAGAAACAATGAGCAGTTCTTC. Translating gives CASTDRNNEQFF.

V is TRBV5-1 and J is TRBJ1-4, with a weak D call TRBD1 (5 bases). The CDR3 runs to 14 residues. CDR1 and CDR2 from the germline V gene are SGHRS and YFSETQ. V was trimmed by 2 bases and J by 8 bases, leaving 13 bases between them. Here the CDR3 DNA reads TGCGCCAGCAGCTTCTCCCAGGGTAGGGAAAAACTGTTTTTT. It codes for CASSFSQGREKLFF.

The chain uses TRBV4-2 and TRBJ2-5; 8 bases match TRBD1. V was pared by 5 bases and J by 1 base, with 9 bases of the junction left unmatched. CDR1 LGHNA and CDR2 YNFKEQ come from the germline V gene. The CDR3 totals 16 residues. The CDR3 reads CASSSGTGLRQETQYF. CDR3 DNA: TGTGCCAGCAGCTCAGGGACAGGACTACGCCAAGAGACCCAGTACTTC.

In this sample, this clone turned up once. V gene TRBV4-2 combines with J gene TRBJ2-1, with 10 bases matching TRBD2. The CDR3 contains 17 residues. V was pared by 4 bases and J by 0 bases, with 6 bases of the junction left unmatched. Germline loops: CDR1 LGHNA, CDR2 YNFKEQ. As DNA, the CDR3 is TGTGCCAGCAGCCTAACTAGCGGGGAAAGCTCCTACAATGAGCAGTTCTTC. Its protein is CASSLTSGESSYNEQFF.

The V and J genes are TRBV7-2 and TRBJ1-6; tentatively, D is TRBD1 (5 bases). Trimming left V 3 bases short and J 9 bases short, with 12 bases between. CDR1 and CDR2 (germline): SGHTA, FQGNSA. This CDR3 has 14 amino acids. The CDR3 DNA follows: TGTGCCAGCAGCTTGGGCAGGGCCCCTTCACCCCTCCACTTT. Translating gives CASSLGRAPSPLHF.

This clone was observed a handful of times. The J gene is TRBJ2-2, the V gene TRBV6-5, with a tentative D call TRBD1 (5 bases). V lost 6 bases to trimming and J lost 0 bases, with 11 bases between them. The CDR3 sequence is 15 residues long. Germline CDR1 is MNHEY and CDR2 is SVGAGI. The DNA of the CDR3 is TGTGCCAGCAGCTCGCAGGGCCCGAACACCGGGGAGCTGTTTTTT. It yields the protein CASSSQGPNTGELFF.

The rearrangement uses TRBV6-5 and TRBJ2-1, with a tentative D call TRBD2 (6 bases). The length of the CDR3 is 14 residues. The V end lost 6 bases, the J end lost 5 bases, and 14 bases lay between the germline ends. Germline V CDR1 and CDR2: MNHEY, SVGAGI. CDR3 in amino acids: CASRGGGGNNEQFF. The CDR3 region has the DNA TGTGCCAGCAGGGGGGGTGGAGGTAACAATGAGCAGTTCTTC.

The V call is TRBV5-1, the J call TRBJ2-7; perhaps TRBD1 as D (5 bases). Trimming cost V 1 base and J 5 bases, with 10 bases left between them. The length of the CDR3 is 13 residues. Germline CDR1 is SGHRS and CDR2 is YFSETQ. This CDR3 is CASSLTLRDEQYF. The CDR3 bases are TGCGCCAGCAGCTTGACCCTCAGGGACGAGCAGTACTTC.

The V call is TRBV6-1, the J call TRBJ1-4; TRBD1 aligns across 9 bases. The J segment lost 2 bases and the V segment lost 3 bases, leaving 1 base of the junction unmatched. This CDR3 has 15 residues. Per germline, CDR1 MNHNS and CDR2 SASEGT. DNA for the CDR3: TGTGCCAGCAGTGACACAGGGGGCACTAATGAAAAACTGTTTTTT. Encoded protein: CASSDTGGTNEKLFF.